A selection of T cell receptor beta chains follows, all from one sample in a study of identical twins. Each CDR3 protein is one row after TCRdb ran MiXCR on the 5' RACE reads. The sample contains about 460,000 distinct CDR3 sequences, approximately 14% of which appear only once. These sequences were also reported in another study, on yellow fever vaccine responses in identical twins.

What was sequenced was CD4+ T cells sorted from blood. The receptors derive from a woman between 18 and 29 years old in good health. CDR3s include the opening cysteine and the closing phenylalanine or tryptophan. Fields, in order: V gene, D gene, J gene, clone size, CDR3 protein, CDR3 DNA. A D gene is named only where the DNA matches it firmly. Clone size is shown for a subset of rows, as once, few, many or a class of expanded clone.

v_gene: TRBV12-3/TRBV12-4
d_gene: TRBD1
j_gene: TRBJ2-5
abundance: .
CDR3aa: CASSSRQGARGTQYF
CDR3nt: TGTGCCAGCAGTTCCCGACAGGGGGCGAGGGGGACCCAGTACTTC

v_gene: TRBV12-3/TRBV12-4
d_gene: TRBD2
j_gene: TRBJ2-7
abundance: .
CDR3aa: CASRAAGGSYEQYF
CDR3nt: TGTGCCAGCAGAGCTGCGGGGGGCTCCTACGAGCAGTACTTC

v_gene: TRBV28
d_gene: .
j_gene: TRBJ2-5
abundance: few
CDR3aa: CASSHRDLETQYF
CDR3nt: TGTGCCAGCAGCCACAGGGATCTTGAGACCCAGTACTTC

v_gene: TRBV20-1
d_gene: TRBD1
j_gene: TRBJ2-7
abundance: few
CDR3aa: CSARLGGLRDEQYF
CDR3nt: TGCAGTGCTAGGTTAGGGGGCCTCCGGGACGAGCAGTACTTC

v_gene: TRBV5-1
d_gene: .
j_gene: TRBJ2-3
abundance: once
CDR3aa: CASRTAAGTDTQYF
CDR3nt: TGCGCCAGCAGGACAGCTGCTGGCACAGATACGCAGTATTTT

v_gene: TRBV20-1
d_gene: TRBD1
j_gene: TRBJ2-7
abundance: many
CDR3aa: CSARDARGYEQYF
CDR3nt: TGCAGTGCTAGAGATGCCAGGGGGTACGAGCAGTACTTC

v_gene: TRBV20-1
d_gene: TRBD1
j_gene: TRBJ1-4
abundance: many
CDR3aa: CSVERGQGDEKLFF
CDR3nt: TGCAGTGTCGAGAGAGGACAGGGGGATGAAAAACTGTTTTTT

v_gene: TRBV5-6
d_gene: .
j_gene: TRBJ1-1
abundance: .
CDR3aa: CASSYGRLNTEAFF
CDR3nt: TGTGCCAGCAGCTATGGACGGTTGAACACTGAAGCTTTCTTT

v_gene: TRBV3-1
d_gene: TRBD1
j_gene: TRBJ2-7
abundance: .
CDR3aa: CASSQANRGEQYF
CDR3nt: TGTGCCAGCAGCCAGGCTAACAGGGGCGAGCAGTACTTC

v_gene: TRBV7-2
d_gene: .
j_gene: TRBJ2-7
abundance: .
CDR3aa: CASSKNRYEQYF
CDR3nt: TGTGCCAGCAGCAAGAACCGATACGAGCAGTACTTC

v_gene: TRBV10-3
d_gene: TRBD1
j_gene: TRBJ2-1
abundance: few
CDR3aa: CAIGQDSYNEQFF
CDR3nt: TGTGCCATCGGACAGGACTCCTACAATGAGCAGTTCTTC

v_gene: TRBV28
d_gene: .
j_gene: TRBJ2-2
abundance: .
CDR3aa: CASTDRAGELFF
CDR3nt: TGTGCCAGCACCGACCGAGCCGGGGAGCTGTTTTTT

v_gene: TRBV7-3
d_gene: .
j_gene: TRBJ2-5
abundance: .
CDR3aa: CASSLTGPGPQETQYF
CDR3nt: TGTGCCAGCAGCTTAACGGGGCCAGGACCCCAAGAGACCCAGTACTTC

v_gene: TRBV20-1
d_gene: .
j_gene: TRBJ2-5
abundance: .
CDR3aa: CSARKIGPDLRQETQYF
CDR3nt: TGCAGTGCTAGGAAGATCGGCCCGGACTTGCGGCAAGAGACCCAGTACTTC

v_gene: TRBV18
d_gene: .
j_gene: TRBJ2-3
abundance: .
CDR3aa: CASSPKVESTDTQYF
CDR3nt: TGTGCCAGCTCACCAAAGGTTGAATCCACAGATACGCAGTATTTT

v_gene: TRBV7-9
d_gene: TRBD2
j_gene: TRBJ2-7
abundance: few
CDR3aa: CASSLGTSGVEQYF
CDR3nt: TGTGCCAGCAGCTTAGGTACTAGCGGGGTGGAGCAGTACTTC

v_gene: TRBV7-2
d_gene: TRBD2
j_gene: TRBJ2-5
abundance: few
CDR3aa: CASSHLAGETQYF
CDR3nt: TGTGCCAGCAGCCATCTAGCGGGGGAGACCCAGTACTTC

v_gene: TRBV7-2
d_gene: .
j_gene: TRBJ1-1
abundance: .
CDR3aa: CASSLAGQEAFF
CDR3nt: TGTGCCAGCAGCTTAGCTGGGCAGGAAGCTTTCTTT

v_gene: TRBV9
d_gene: TRBD2
j_gene: TRBJ2-1
abundance: .
CDR3aa: CASSVGAGGGNEQFF
CDR3nt: TGTGCCAGCAGCGTAGGGGCGGGGGGCGGTAATGAGCAGTTCTTC

v_gene: TRBV29-1
d_gene: TRBD1
j_gene: TRBJ1-1
abundance: few
CDR3aa: CSVRAINRGRTEAFF
CDR3nt: TGCAGCGTGAGAGCCATTAACAGGGGGCGGACTGAAGCTTTCTTT

v_gene: TRBV24-1
d_gene: .
j_gene: TRBJ2-3
abundance: .
CDR3aa: CATSYAGSDTQYF
CDR3nt: TGTGCCACCAGTTATGCTGGATCAGATACGCAGTATTTT

v_gene: TRBV20-1
d_gene: TRBD1
j_gene: TRBJ2-7
abundance: .
CDR3aa: CSARRAGRGLDEQYF
CDR3nt: TGCAGTGCTAGACGTGCGGGCAGGGGGCTCGACGAGCAGTACTTC

v_gene: TRBV28
d_gene: .
j_gene: TRBJ1-1
abundance: .
CDR3aa: CASSRIGGLNTEAFF
CDR3nt: TGTGCCAGCAGTCGTATAGGGGGATTGAACACTGAAGCTTTCTTT

v_gene: TRBV7-7
d_gene: TRBD2
j_gene: TRBJ2-5
abundance: many
CDR3aa: CASSLIPPGPGGETQYF
CDR3nt: TGTGCTAGCAGCTTAATTCCCCCGGGGCCGGGAGGAGAGACCCAGTACTTC